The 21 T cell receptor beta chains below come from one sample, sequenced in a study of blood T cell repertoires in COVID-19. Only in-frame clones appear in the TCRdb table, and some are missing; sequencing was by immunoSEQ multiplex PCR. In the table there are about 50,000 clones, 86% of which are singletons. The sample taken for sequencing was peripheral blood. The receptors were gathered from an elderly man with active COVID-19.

The CDR3 sequence: CASSQPGTSTSTDTQYF. The DNA of the CDR3 is TGTGCCAGCAGCCAGCCCGGGACTAGCACTAGCACAGATACGCAGTATTTT. The chain recombines TRBV3-1 (or the pseudogene TRBV3-2) with TRBJ2-3, with 9 nucleotides matching TRBD2. The CDR3 is 17 residues long. Germline CDR1 is LGHDT and CDR2 is YNNKEL (reference sequence). The V segment lost 3 bases and the J segment 0 bases; nucleotides outside the gene matches: 7.

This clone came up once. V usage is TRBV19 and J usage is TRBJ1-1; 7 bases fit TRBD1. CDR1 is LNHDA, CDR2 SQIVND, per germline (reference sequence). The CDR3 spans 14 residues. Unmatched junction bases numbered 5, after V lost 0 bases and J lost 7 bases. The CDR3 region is CASSIDSTGFEAFF. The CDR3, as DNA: TGTGCCAGTAGTATAGACTCGACAGGGTTTGAAGCTTTCTTT.

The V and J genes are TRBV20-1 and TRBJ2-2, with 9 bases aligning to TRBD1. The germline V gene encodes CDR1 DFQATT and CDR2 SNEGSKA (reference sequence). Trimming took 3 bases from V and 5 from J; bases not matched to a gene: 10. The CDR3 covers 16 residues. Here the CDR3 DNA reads TGCAGTGCTAGTAACCCCGGGACAGGGCAAACCGGGGAGCTGTTTTTT. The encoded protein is CSASNPGTGQTGELFF.

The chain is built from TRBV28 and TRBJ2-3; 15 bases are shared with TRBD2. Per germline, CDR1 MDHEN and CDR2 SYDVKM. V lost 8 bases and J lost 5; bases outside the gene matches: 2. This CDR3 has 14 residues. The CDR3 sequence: CASGLAGGLDTQYF. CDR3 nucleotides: TGTGCCAGCGGACTAGCGGGAGGGTTAGATACGCAGTATTTT. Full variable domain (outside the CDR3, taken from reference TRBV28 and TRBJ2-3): DVKVTQSSRYLVKRTGEKVFLECVQDMDHENMFWYRQDPGLGLRLIYFSYDVKMKEKGDIPEGYSVSREKKERFSLILESASTNQTSMYLCASGLAGGLDTQYFGPGTRLTVL.

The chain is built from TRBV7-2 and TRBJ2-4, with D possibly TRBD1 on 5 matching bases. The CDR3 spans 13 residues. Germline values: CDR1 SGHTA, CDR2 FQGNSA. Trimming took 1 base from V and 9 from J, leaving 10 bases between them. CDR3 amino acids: CASSLGQSAIQYF. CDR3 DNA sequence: TGTGCCAGCAGCTTAGGACAGTCGGCCATTCAGTACTTC. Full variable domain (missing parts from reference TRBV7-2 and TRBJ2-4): GAGVSQSPSNKVTEKGKDVELRCDPISGHTALYWYRQSLGQGLEFLIYFQGNSAPDKSGLPSDRFSAERTGGSVSTLTIQRTQQEDSAVYLCASSLGQSAIQYFGAGTRLSVL.

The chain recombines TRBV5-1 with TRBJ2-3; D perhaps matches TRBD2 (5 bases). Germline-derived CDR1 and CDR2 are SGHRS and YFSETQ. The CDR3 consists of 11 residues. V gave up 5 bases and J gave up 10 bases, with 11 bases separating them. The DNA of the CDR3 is TGCGCCAGCAGACTAGAAGGTGCGCAGTATTTT. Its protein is CASRLEGAQYF.

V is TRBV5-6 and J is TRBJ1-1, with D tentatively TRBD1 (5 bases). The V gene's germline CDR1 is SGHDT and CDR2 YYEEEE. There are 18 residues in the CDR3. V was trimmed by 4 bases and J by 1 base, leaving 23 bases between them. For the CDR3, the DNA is TGTGCCAGCAGCCCGGCAGGTTATTCCGGGGGGTGGAACACTGAAGCTTTCTTT. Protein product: CASSPAGYSGGWNTEAFF.

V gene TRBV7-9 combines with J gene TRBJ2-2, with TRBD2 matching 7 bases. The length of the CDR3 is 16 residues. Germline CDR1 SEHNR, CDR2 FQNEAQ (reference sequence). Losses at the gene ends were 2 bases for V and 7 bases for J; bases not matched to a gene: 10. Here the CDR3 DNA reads TGTGCCAGCAGCTTAATTGTGGGAGGGGCCGGCGGGGAGCTGTTTTTT. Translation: CASSLIVGGAGGELFF.

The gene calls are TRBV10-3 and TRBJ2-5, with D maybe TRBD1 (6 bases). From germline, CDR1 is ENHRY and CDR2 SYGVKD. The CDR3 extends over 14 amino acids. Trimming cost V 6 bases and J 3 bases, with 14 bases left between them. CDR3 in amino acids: CAIRNRVGEETQYF. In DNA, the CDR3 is TGTGCCATCAGAAACAGGGTGGGTGAAGAGACCCAGTACTTC.

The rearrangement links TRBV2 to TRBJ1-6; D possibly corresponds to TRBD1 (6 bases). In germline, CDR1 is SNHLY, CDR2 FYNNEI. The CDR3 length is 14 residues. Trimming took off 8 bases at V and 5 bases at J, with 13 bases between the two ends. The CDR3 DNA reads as TGTGCCAGCCCGGGCCAGGGGAATAATTCACCCCTCCACTTT. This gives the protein CASPGQGNNSPLHF.

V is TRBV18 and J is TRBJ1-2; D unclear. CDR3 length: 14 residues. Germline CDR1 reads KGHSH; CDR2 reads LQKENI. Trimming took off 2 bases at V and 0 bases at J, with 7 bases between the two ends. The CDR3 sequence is CASSPKQTNYGYTF. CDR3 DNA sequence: TGTGCCAGCTCACCAAAACAGACTAACTATGGCTACACCTTC. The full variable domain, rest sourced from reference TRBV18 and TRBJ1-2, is NAGVMQNPRHLVRRRGQEARLRCSPMKGHSHVYWYRQLPEEGLKFMVYLQKENIIDESGMPKERFSAEFPKEGPSILRIQQVVRGDSAAYFCASSPKQTNYGYTFGSGTRLTVV.

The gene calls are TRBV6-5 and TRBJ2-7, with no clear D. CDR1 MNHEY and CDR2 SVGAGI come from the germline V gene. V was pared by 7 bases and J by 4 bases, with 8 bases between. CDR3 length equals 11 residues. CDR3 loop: CASMVLYEQYF. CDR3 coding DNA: TGTGCCAGCATGGTGCTATACGAGCAGTACTTC.

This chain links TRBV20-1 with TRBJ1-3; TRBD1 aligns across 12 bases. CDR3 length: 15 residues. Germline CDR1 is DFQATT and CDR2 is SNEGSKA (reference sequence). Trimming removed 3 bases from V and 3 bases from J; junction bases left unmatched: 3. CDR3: CSASRDRGLGNTIYF. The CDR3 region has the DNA TGCAGTGCTAGTCGGGACAGGGGGCTTGGAAACACCATATATTTT.

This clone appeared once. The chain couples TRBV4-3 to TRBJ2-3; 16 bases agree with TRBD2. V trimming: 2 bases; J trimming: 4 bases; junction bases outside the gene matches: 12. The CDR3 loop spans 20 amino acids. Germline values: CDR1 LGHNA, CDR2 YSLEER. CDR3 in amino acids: CASSQTGLAGGPKASDTQYF. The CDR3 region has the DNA TGCGCCAGCAGCCAAACGGGACTAGCGGGAGGGCCGAAGGCGTCAGATACGCAGTATTTT.

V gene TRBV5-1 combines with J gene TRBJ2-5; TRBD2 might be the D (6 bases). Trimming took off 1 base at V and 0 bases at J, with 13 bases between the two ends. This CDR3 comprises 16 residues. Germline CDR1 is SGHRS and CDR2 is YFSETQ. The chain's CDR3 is CASSLRDSEYQETQYF. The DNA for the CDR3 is TGCGCCAGCAGCTTGAGGGACTCAGAGTACCAAGAGACCCAGTACTTC.

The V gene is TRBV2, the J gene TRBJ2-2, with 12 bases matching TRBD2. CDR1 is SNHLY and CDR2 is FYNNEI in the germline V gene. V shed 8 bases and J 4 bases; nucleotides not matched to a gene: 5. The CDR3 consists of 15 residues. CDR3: CASLTSGSGTGELFF. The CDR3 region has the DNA TGTGCCAGCCTGACTAGCGGGAGTGGCACCGGGGAGCTGTTTTTT.

The CDR3 sequence: CASSSGGTYEKLFF. CDR3 nucleotide sequence: TGTGCCAGCAGTTCAGGGGGTACATACGAAAAACTGTTTTTT. V and J are TRBV6-5 and TRBJ1-4; 7 bases agree with TRBD1. The V segment lost 4 bases and the J segment 8 bases; nucleotides outside the gene matches: 7. CDR1 is MNHEY and CDR2 is SVGAGI in the germline V gene. The CDR3 extends over 14 amino acids.

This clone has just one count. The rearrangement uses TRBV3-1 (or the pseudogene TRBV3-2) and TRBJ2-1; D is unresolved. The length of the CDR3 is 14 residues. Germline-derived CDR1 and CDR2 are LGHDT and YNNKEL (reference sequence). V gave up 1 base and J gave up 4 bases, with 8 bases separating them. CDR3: CASSQGHLYNEQFF. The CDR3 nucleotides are TGTGCCAGCAGCCAAGGACACCTATACAATGAGCAGTTCTTC.

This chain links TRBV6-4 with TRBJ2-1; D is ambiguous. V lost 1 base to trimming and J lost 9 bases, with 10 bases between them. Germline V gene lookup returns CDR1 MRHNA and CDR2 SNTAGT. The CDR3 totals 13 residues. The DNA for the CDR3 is TGTGCCAGCAGTGACTATGAGGCCGGTGAGCAGTTCTTC. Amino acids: CASSDYEAGEQFF.

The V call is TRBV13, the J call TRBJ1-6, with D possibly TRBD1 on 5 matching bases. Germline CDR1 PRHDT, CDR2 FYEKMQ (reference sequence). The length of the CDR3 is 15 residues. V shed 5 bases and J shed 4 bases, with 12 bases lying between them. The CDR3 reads CASSTRDRYNSPLHF. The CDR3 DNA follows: TGTGCCAGCAGCACGCGGGACCGATATAATTCACCCCTCCACTTT.

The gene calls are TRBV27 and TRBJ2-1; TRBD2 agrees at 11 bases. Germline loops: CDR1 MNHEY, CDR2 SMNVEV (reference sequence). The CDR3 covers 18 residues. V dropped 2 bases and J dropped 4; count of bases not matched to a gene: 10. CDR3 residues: CASSLTTGTSGLYNEQFF. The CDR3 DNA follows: TGTGCCAGCAGTTTAACAACCGGGACTAGCGGACTATACAATGAGCAGTTCTTC.